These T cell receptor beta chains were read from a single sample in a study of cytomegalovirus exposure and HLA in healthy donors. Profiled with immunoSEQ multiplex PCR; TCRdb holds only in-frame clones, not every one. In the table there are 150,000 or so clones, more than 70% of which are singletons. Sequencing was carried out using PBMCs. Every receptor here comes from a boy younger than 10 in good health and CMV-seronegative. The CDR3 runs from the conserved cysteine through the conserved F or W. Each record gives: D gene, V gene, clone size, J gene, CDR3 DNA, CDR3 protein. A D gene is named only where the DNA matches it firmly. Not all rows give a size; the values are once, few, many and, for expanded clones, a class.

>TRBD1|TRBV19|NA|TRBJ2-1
TGTGCCAGTGTGGGGACAGGGGTCAATGAGCAGTTCTTC
CASVGTGVNEQFF
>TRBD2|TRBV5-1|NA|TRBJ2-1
TGCGCCAGCAGCTTGGTAAGCGGGAGTTACAATGAGCAGTTCTTC
CASSLVSGSYNEQFF
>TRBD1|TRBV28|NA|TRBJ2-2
TGTGCCAGCAGCCCGATCAGGGGGCGACGGAACACCGGGGAGCTGTTTTTT
CASSPIRGRRNTGELFF
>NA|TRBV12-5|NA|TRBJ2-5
TGTGCTAGTGGTTTGGAGGCAGGGCCACCTCCGGAGACCCAGTACTTC
CASGLEAGPPPETQYF
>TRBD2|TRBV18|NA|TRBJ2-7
TGTGCCAGCTCACCAAAGCGGGATTACGAGCAGTACTTC
CASSPKRDYEQYF
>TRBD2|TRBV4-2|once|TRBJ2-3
TGTGCCAGCAGCCAAGCGCGGAGCGGGGGGCCTAGCACAGATACGCAGTATTTT
CASSQARSGGPSTDTQYF
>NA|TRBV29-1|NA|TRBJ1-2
TGCAGCGTTGAAAGCGGGGGCGCTAACTATGGCTACACCTTC
CSVESGGANYGYTF
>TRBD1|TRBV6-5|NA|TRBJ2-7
TGTGCCAGCAGTCATACAGGGGCCCAAGCCTACGAGCAGTACTTC
CASSHTGAQAYEQYF
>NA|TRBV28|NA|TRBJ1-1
TGTGCCAGCAGTTTAACGGGCTGGGAGGGCACTGAAGCTTTCTTT
CASSLTGWEGTEAFF
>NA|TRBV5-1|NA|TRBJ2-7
TGCGCCAGCAGCTTGAGACTAGGCGACGAGCAGTACTTC
CASSLRLGDEQYF
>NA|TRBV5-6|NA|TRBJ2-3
TGTGCCAGCCCCAGACTGCGCGCAGGGCTGGATACGCAGTATTTT
CASPRLRAGLDTQYF
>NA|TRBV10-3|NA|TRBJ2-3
TGTGCCATAGCCTCCACGGGAGACGCAGATACGCAGTATTTT
CAIASTGDADTQYF
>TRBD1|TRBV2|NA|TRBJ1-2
TGTGCCAGCAGGCTAGACAGGGGGCGTCTCTATGGCTACACCTTC
CASRLDRGRLYGYTF
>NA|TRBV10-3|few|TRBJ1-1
TGTGCCATCAGTGACCCGACAGGGAACACTGAAGCTTTCTTT
CAISDPTGNTEAFF
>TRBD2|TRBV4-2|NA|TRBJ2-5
TGTGCCAGCAGCCAAGTGTCCGACGGGGAGGGAGGAGAGACCCAGTACTTC
CASSQVSDGEGGETQYF
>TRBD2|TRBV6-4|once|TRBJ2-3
TGTGCCAGCAGTGAACAAGCGGGAGGCACAGATACGCAGTATTTT
CASSEQAGGTDTQYF
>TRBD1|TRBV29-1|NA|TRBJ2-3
TGCAGCGCTGTGGGGGACAGGGGAGATACGCAGTATTTT
CSAVGDRGDTQYF
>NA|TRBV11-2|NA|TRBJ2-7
TGTGCCAGCAGCTTCATACTCCTAAAGGAGCAGTACTTC
CASSFILLKEQYF
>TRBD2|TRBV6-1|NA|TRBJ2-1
TGTGCCAGCAGTGAGATGTGGCGGGAGGGCGGGAATGAGCAGTTCTTC
CASSEMWREGGNEQFF
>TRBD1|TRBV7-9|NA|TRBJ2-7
TGTGCCAGCAGCGGCGCGGGACAGGGGTACTACGAGCAGTACTTC
CASSGAGQGYYEQYF
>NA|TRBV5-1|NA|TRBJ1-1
TGCGCCAGCAGCTCAGGGTCGAACACTGAAGCTTTCTTT
CASSSGSNTEAFF
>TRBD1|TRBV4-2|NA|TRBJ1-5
TGTGCCAGCAGCCAAGAAGGGACAGGGGTGGGGGGTCAGCCCCAGCATTTT
CASSQEGTGVGGQPQHF
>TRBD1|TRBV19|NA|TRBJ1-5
TGTGCCAGTAGTGGGACAGGCAATCAGCCCCAGCATTTT
CASSGTGNQPQHF
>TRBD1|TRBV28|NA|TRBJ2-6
TGTGCCAGCAGTTTAGCCAGGGGGCGTGGGGCCAACGTCCTGACTTTC
CASSLARGRGANVLTF
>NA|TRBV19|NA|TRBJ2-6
TGTGCCAGTAACCCAGGGAATGGGGCCAACGTCCTGACTTTC
CASNPGNGANVLTF
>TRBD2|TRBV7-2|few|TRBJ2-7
TGTGCCAGCAGTTTCTCTAGCGGGAGAGGCTACGAGCAGTACTTC
CASSFSSGRGYEQYF
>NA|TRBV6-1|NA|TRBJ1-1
TGTGCCAGCAGTCCGACCAGGGGAATGAACACTGAAGCTTTCTTT
CASSPTRGMNTEAFF
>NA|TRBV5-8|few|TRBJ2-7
TGTGCCAGCAGGGATATAGCGGCGTCGGCCTCCTACGAGCAGTACTTC
CASRDIAASASYEQYF
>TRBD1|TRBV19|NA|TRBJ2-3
TGTGCCAGTAGTATTAGGACAGGTAGCACAGATACGCAGTATTTT
CASSIRTGSTDTQYF
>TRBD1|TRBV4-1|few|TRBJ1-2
TGCGCCAGCAGGGACAGGGCGGCTGATGGCTACACCTTC
CASRDRAADGYTF
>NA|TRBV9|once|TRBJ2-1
TGTGCCAGCAGCGGGGGGGGGCGTAATATAGGGAATGAGCAGTTCTTC
CASSGGGRNIGNEQFF
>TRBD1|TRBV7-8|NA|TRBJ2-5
TGTGCCAGCAGCTTAAGTAGGACAGGGGAAAAAGAGACCCAGTACTTC
CASSLSRTGEKETQYF
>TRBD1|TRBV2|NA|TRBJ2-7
TGTGCCAGCACTGAAGACAGGGTCGAGCAGTACTTC
CASTEDRVEQYF
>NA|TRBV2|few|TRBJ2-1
TGTGCCAGCAGAGGGACTTATCTCGACAACAATGAGCAGTTCTTC
CASRGTYLDNNEQFF
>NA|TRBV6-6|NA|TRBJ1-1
TGTGCCAGCAGTGGCTTCGAGCGGAACACTGAAGCTTTCTTT
CASSGFERNTEAFF
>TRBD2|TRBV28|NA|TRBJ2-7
TGTGCCAGCAGTTTTTTCGGGGGGGACCCATACGAGCAGTACTTC
CASSFFGGDPYEQYF
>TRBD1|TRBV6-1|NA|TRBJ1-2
TGTGCCAGCAGGCTAGGACAGGGGGAACGTGGCTACACCTTC
CASRLGQGERGYTF
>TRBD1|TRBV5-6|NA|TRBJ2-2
TGTGCCAGCAGCGGTGGACAGGGACGAAGGACCGGGGAGCTGTTTTTT
CASSGGQGRRTGELFF
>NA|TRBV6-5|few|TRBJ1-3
TGTGCCAGCAGAAACAGTGGAAACACCATATATTTT
CASRNSGNTIYF
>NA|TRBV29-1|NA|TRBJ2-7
TGCAGCGTCCGCGGGGCAGCCTGGTTCGAGCAGTACTTC
CSVRGAAWFEQYF
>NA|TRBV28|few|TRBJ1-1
TGTGCCAGCAGTTTATCGACACCAAGGAACACTGAAGCTTTCTTT
CASSLSTPRNTEAFF
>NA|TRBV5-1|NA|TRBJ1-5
TGCGCCAGCAGCTTGGCGGGTTGGGGCAATCAGCCCCAGCATTTT
CASSLAGWGNQPQHF
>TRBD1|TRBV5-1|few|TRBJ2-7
TGCGCCAGCAGCCGGGGGACAGGGTCCTTCTACGAGCAGTACTTC
CASSRGTGSFYEQYF
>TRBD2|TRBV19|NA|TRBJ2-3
TGTGCCAGTAGGACCGGGACTAGATCAGATACGCAGTATTTT
CASRTGTRSDTQYF
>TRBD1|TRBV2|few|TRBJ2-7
TGTGCCAGCTCCCCACAGGGGCGGAGCTCCTACGAGCAGTACTTC
CASSPQGRSSYEQYF
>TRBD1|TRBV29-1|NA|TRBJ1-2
TGCAGCGTTGACGTCCAAGGGGGCGTCTCTCGCTATGGCTACACCTTC
CSVDVQGGVSRYGYTF
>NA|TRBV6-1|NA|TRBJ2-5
TGTGCCAGCAGGGGCTCAGGGTTTAAGGAGACCCAGTACTTC
CASRGSGFKETQYF
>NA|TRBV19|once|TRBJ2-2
TGTGCCAGTACCGATTACACAGTCACCGGGGAGCTGTTTTTT
CASTDYTVTGELFF
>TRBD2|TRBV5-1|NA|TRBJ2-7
TGCGCCAGCAGCTTGGAAGGGGCGGGAGTCGAGCAGTACTTC
CASSLEGAGVEQYF
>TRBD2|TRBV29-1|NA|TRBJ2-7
TGCAGCGTATGGCGGGGGTCCCCCTACGAGCAGTACTTC
CSVWRGSPYEQYF
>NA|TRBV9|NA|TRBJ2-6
TGTGCCAGCAGCCCCCCCACAGCAGGGGCCAACGTCCTGACTTTC
CASSPPTAGANVLTF
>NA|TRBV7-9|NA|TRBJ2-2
TGTGCCAGCAGCTTAGGGCAGGGGTACACCGGGGAGCTGTTTTTT
CASSLGQGYTGELFF
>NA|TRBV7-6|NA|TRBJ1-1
TGTGCCAGCAGCTTAGCCACAGGGATGAACACTGAAGCTTTCTTT
CASSLATGMNTEAFF
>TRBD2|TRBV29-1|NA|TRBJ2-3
TGCAGCGTTGACCAAACTAAATCACTAGCGGGAGGCCCAGATACGCAGTATTTT
CSVDQTKSLAGGPDTQYF
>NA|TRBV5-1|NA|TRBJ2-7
TGCGCCAGCAGCTTCGGTATTCCTGGCGAGCAGTACTTC
CASSFGIPGEQYF
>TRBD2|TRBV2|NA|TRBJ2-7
TGTGCCAGCAGGGTTTCTAGCGGCTACGAGCAGTACTTC
CASRVSSGYEQYF
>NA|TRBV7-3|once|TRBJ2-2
TGTGCCAGCAGCCCCCTCCCCGGGGAGCTGTTTTTT
CASSPLPGELFF
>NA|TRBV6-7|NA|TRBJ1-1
TGTGCCAGCACTACGGACAGCAGTGGGATGAACACTGAAGCTTTCTTT
CASTTDSSGMNTEAFF
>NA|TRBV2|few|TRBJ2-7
TGTGCCAGCACCCCCAACTACGAGCAGTACTTC
CASTPNYEQYF
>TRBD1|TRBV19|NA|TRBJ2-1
TGTGCCAGTAGTTGGGACAGCCTCAATGAGCAGTTCTTC
CASSWDSLNEQFF